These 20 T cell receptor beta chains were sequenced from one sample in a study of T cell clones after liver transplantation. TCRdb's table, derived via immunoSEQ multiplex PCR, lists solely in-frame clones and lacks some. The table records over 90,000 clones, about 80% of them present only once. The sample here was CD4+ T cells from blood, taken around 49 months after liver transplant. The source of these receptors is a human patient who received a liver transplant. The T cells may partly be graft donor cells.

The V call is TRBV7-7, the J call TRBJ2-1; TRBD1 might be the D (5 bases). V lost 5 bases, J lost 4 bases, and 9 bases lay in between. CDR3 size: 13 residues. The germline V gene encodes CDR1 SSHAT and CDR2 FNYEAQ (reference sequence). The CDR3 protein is CASSVTVYNEQFF. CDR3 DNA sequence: TGTGCCAGCAGCGTGACAGTTTACAATGAGCAGTTCTTC. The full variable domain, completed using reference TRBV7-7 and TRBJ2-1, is GAGVSQSPRYKVTKRGQDVTLRCDPISSHATLYWYQQALGQGPEFLTYFNYEAQPDKSGLPSDRFSAERPEGSISTLTIQRTEQRDSAMYRCASSVTVYNEQFFGPGTRLTVL.

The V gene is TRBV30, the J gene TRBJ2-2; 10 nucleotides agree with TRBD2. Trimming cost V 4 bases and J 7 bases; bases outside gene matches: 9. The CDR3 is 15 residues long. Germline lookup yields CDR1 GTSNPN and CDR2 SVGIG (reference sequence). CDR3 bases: TGTGCCTGGACTAGCGGGAGCCTTAGGGGCGGGGAGCTGTTTTTT. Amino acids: CAWTSGSLRGGELFF.

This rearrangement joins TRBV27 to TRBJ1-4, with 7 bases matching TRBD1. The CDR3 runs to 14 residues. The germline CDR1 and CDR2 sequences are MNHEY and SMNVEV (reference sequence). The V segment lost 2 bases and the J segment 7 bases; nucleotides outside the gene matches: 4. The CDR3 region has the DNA TGTGCCAGCAGTTTAGGAGGGGGCGGTGAAAAACTGTTTTTT. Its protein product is CASSLGGGGEKLFF.

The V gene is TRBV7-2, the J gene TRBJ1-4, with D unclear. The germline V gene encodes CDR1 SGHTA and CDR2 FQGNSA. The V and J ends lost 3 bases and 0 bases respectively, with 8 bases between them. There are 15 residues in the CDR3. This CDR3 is CASSFGWATNEKLFF. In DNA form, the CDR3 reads TGTGCCAGCAGCTTCGGTTGGGCAACTAATGAAAAACTGTTTTTT.

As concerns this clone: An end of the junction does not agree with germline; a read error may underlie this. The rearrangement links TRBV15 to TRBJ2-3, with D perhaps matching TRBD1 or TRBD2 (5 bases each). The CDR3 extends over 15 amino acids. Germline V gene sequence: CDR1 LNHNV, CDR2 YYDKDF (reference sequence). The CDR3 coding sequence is TGTGCCACCATGGGGGTGGATTCGCTCACAGATACGCAATATTTT. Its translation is CATMGVDSLTDTQYF.

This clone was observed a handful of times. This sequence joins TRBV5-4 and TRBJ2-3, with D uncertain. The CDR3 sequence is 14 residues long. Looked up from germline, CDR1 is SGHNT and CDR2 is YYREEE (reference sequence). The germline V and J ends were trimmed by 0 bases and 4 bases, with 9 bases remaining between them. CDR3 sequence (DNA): TGTGCCAGCAGCTTGGTAAGAGGCGCAGATACGCAGTATTTT. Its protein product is CASSLVRGADTQYF.

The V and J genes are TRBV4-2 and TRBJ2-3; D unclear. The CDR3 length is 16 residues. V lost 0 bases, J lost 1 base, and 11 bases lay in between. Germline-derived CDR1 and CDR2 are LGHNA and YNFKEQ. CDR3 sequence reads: CASSQEGKPRTDTQYF. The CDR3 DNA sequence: TGTGCCAGCAGCCAAGAGGGGAAACCCCGCACAGATACGCAGTATTTT.

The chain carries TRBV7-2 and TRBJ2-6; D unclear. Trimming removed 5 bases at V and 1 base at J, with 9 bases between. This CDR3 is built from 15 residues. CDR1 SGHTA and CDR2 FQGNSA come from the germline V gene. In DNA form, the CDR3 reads TGTGCCAGCAGCCCCCAATGGTCTGGGGCCAACGTCCTGACTTTC. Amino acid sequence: CASSPQWSGANVLTF.

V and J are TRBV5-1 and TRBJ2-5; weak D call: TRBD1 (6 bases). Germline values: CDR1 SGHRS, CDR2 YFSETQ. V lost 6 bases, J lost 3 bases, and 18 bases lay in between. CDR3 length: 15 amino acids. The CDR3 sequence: CASTTPTGKEETQYF. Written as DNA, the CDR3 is TGCGCCAGCACGACCCCTACAGGGAAGGAAGAGACCCAGTACTTC. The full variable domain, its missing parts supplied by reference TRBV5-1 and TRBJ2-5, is KAGVTQTPRYLIKTRGQQVTLSCSPISGHRSVSWYQQTPGQGLQFLFEYFSETQRNKGNFPGRFSGRQFSNSRSEMNVSTLELGDSALYLCASTTPTGKEETQYFGPGTRLLVL.

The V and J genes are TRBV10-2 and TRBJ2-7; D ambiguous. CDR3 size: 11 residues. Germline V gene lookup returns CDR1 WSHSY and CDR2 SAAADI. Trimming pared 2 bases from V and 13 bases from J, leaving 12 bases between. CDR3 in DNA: TGCGCCAGCAGTGAGGCGCAGGCGGAATACTTC. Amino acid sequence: CASSEAQAEYF.

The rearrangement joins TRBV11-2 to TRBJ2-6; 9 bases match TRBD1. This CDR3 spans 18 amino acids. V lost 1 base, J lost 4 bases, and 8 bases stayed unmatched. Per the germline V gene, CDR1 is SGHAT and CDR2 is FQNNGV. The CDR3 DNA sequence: TGTGCCAGCAGCTTAGTTGGGACAGGGATCCGGGGGGCCAACGTCCTGACTTTC. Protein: CASSLVGTGIRGANVLTF.

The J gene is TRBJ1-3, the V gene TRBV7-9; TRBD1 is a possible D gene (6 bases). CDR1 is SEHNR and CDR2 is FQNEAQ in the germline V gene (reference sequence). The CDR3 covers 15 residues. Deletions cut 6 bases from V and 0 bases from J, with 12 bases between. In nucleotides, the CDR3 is TGTGCCAGCAGGAGTGGACAGAACTCTGGAAACACCATATATTTT. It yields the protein CASRSGQNSGNTIYF. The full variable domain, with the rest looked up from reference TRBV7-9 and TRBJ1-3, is DTGVSQNPRHKITKRGQNVTFRCDPISEHNRLYWYRQTLGQGPEFLTYFQNEAQLEKSRLLSDRFSAERPKGSFSTLEIQRTEQGDSAMYLCASRSGQNSGNTIYFGEGSWLTVV.

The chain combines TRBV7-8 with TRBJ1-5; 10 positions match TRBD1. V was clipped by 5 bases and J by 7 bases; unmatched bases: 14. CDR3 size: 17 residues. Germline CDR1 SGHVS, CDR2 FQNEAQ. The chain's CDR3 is CASSPTGTGVQVQPQHF. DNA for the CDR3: TGTGCCAGCAGCCCGACCGGGACAGGGGTACAGGTGCAGCCCCAGCATTTT.

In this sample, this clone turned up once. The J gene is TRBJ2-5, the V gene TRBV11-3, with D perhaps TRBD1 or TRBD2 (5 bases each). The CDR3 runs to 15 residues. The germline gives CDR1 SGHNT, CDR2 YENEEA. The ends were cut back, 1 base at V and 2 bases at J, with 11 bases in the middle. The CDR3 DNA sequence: TGTGCCAGCAGCTTAGGAACAGGAGGACAAGAGACCCAGTACTTC. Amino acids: CASSLGTGGQETQYF.

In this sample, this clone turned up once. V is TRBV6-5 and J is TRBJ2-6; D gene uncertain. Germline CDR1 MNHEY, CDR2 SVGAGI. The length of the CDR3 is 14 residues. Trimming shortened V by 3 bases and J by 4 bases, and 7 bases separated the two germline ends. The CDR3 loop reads CASSYTNGANVLTF. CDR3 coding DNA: TGTGCCAGCAGTTATACAAACGGGGCCAACGTCCTGACTTTC.

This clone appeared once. The CDR3 is CASSSGLAGSDTQYF. For the CDR3, the DNA is TGCGCCAGCAGCTCGGGACTAGCGGGATCAGATACGCAGTATTTT. The chain is built from TRBV4-3 and TRBJ2-3, with 13 bases lining up with TRBD2. Germline CDR1 and CDR2: LGHNA and YSLEER. V was clipped by 5 bases and J by 4 bases; unmatched bases: 3. The CDR3 is 15 residues long.

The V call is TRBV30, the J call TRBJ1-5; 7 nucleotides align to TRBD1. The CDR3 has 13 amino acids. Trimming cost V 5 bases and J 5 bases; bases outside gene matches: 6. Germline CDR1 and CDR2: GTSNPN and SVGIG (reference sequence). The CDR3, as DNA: TGTGCCTGGGGAGACAGGGCTGATCAGCCCCAGCATTTT. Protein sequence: CAWGDRADQPQHF.

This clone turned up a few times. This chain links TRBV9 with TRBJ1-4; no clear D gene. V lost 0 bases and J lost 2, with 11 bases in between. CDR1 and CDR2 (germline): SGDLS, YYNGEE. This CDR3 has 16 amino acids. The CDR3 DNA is TGTGCCAGCAGCGTAGGAATAATGTCTACTAATGAAAAACTGTTTTTT. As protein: CASSVGIMSTNEKLFF.

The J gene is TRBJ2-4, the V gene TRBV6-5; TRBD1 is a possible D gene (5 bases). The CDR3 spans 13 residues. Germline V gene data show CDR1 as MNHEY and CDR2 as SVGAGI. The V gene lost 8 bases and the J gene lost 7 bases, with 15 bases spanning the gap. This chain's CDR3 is CASSKPGLNIQYF. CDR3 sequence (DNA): TGTGCCAGCTCAAAACCAGGGCTTAACATTCAGTACTTC.

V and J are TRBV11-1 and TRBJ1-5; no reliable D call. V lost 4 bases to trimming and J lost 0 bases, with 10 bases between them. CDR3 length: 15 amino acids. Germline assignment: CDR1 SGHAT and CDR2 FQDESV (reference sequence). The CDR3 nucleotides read TGTGCCAGCAGCTCAGGACTGGGTAGCAATCAGCCCCAGCATTTT. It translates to CASSSGLGSNQPQHF.